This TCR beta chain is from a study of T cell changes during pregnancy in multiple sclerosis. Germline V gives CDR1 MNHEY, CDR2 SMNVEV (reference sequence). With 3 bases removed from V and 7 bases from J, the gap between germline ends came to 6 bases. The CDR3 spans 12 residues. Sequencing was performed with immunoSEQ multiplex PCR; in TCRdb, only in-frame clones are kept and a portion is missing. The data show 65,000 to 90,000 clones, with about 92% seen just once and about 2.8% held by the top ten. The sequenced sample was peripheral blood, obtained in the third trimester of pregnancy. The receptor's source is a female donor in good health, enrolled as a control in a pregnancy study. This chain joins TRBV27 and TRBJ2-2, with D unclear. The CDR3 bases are TGTGCCAGCAGTTTTCCCTTCGGGGAGCTGTTTTTT. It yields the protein CASSFPFGELFF.